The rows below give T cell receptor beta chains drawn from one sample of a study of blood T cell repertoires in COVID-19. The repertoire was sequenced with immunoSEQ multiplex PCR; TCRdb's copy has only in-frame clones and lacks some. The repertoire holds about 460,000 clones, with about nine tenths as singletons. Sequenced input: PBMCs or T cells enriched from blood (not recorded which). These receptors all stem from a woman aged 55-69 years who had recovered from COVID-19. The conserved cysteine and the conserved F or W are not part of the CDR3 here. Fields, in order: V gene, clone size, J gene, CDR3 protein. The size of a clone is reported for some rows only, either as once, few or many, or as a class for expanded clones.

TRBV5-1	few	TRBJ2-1	ASSPSSGQNNEQF
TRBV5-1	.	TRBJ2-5	ASSITGTGGETQY
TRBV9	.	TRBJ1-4	ASSSSRGTSATNEKLF
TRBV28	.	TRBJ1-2	ASSSTTGDGYT
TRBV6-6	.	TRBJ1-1	ATTGGETEAF
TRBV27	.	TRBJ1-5	ASGLMGQGHQPQH
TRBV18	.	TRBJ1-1	ASSTGTGGSGTEAF
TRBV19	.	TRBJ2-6	ASSTAGANVLT
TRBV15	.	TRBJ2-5	ATSRGLAGGYQETQY
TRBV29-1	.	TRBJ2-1	SVATGVYNEQF
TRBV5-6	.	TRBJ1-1	ASSPPGRDRALGTEAF
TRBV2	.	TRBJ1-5	ASSQGANQPQH
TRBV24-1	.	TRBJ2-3	ATSDPRTSGGITDTQY
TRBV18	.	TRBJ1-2	ASSPPTGNYGYT
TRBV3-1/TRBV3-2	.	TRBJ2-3	ASSLRPRGAGGTDTQY
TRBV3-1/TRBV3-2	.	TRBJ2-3	ASSQGVSGESTDTQY
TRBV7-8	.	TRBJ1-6	ASSHGVNSPLH
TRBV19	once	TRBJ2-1	AGPLGTSGAPSYNEQF
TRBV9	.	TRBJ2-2	ASSVSLADTGELF
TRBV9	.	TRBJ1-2	ASSAQGANYGYT
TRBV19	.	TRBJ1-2	ASTKQGDYGYT
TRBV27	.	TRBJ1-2	ASRAQGNGYGYT
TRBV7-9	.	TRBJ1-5	ASSSPDGDQPQH
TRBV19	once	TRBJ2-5	ASSIAGGETQY
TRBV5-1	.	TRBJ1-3	ASSPGTGDGNTIY
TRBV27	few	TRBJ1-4	ASSPSGGLANEKLF
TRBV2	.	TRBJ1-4	ASTRDRVGTNEKLF
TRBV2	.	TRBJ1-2	ASTQDRGKNYGYT
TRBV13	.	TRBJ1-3	ASSLTGAGNTIY
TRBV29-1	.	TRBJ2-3	SVSGTDTQY
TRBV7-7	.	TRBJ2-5	ASSLDGRGRETQY
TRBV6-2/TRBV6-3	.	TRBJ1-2	ASSYLARYGYT
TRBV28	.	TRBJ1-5	ASSSGTPGNQPQH
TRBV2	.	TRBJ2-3	ASFGDRPRTDTQY
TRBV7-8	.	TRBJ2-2	ASRLRGGPGTGELF
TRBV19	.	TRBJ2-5	ASSLNRGQETQY
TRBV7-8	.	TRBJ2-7	ASSLVGGAAEQY
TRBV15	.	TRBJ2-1	ATSRELADNEQF
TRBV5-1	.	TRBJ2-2	ASSLLGADTGELF
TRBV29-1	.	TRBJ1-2	SVEDPAGWYGYT
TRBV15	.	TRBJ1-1	ATSRVLPGQGDTEAF
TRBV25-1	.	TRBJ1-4	ASTARAGTNEKLF
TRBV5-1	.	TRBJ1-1	ASSLGTGSTEAF
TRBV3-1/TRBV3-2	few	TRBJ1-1	ASRHTGSRTEAF
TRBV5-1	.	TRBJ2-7	ASSLEGASYEQY
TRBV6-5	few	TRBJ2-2	ASSSGVAGELF
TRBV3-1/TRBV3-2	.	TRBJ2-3	ASSQGGGNTQY
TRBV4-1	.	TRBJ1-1	ASSHLTWTGPRPSEAF
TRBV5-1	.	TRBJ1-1	ASSQYDRPTEAF
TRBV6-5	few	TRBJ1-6	ASSYSMSGYGSPLH
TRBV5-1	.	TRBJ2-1	ASSLIGGLGASNEQF
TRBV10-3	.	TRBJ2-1	AIRGSSYNEQF
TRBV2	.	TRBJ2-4	ASSETRQGAGNIQY
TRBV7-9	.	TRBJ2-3	ASSPSSGGAYTDTQY
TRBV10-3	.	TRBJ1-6	AISEGSSYNSPLH
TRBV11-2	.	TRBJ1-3	ASSQLAGFSGNTIY
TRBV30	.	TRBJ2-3	AWTRWGQDTQY
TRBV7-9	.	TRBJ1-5	ASSSQGEGNQPQH